Presented here are 18 T cell receptor beta chains from one specimen sequenced in a study of somatic mutations in cytotoxic T cells in rheumatoid arthritis. Data came from immunoSEQ multiplex PCR; TCRdb stores just in-frame clones and leaves some out. The data show 15,000 to 20,000 clones, 65% to 80% seen once. The sequenced sample was CD8+ T cells sorted from blood. The receptors were gathered from an adult with rheumatoid arthritis.

The gene calls are TRBV6-1 and TRBJ2-5, with 7 positions matching TRBD1. The length of the CDR3 is 18 residues. In germline, CDR1 is MNHNS, CDR2 SASEGT. With V trimmed by 0 bases and J by 2 bases, 12 bases remained unmatched. The CDR3 spells CASSEAGTVMLKQETQYF. In DNA form, the CDR3 reads TGTGCCAGCAGTGAAGCGGGGACAGTGATGCTTAAACAAGAGACCCAGTACTTC.

The chain combines TRBV11-2 with TRBJ2-7; 7 bases line up with TRBD1. This CDR3 has 15 residues. Germline V CDR1 and CDR2: SGHAT, FQNNGV. V was pared by 0 bases and J by 3 bases, with 5 bases of the junction left unmatched. The CDR3 loop is CASSLEPGQYYEQYF. In DNA, the CDR3 is TGTGCCAGCAGCTTAGAGCCGGGACAGTACTACGAGCAGTACTTC. Filled out from reference TRBV11-2 and TRBJ2-7, the complete variable domain reads EAGVAQSPRYKIIEKRQSVAFWCNPISGHATLYWYQQILGQGPKLLIQFQNNGVVDDSQLPKDRFSAERLKGVDSTLKIQPAKLEDSAVYLCASSLEPGQYYEQYFGPGTRLTVT.

V gene TRBV29-1 combines with J gene TRBJ1-2; TRBD1 matches 8 bases. CDR1 is SQVTM and CDR2 is ANQGSEA in the germline V gene. The CDR3 is 14 amino acids. Trimming at V came to 6 bases and at J to 0 bases, leaving 6 bases not matched to a gene. The DNA of the CDR3 is TGCAGCGTCTACTTGGGACAGGCTAACTATGGCTACACCTTC. As protein: CSVYLGQANYGYTF.

This chain uses TRBV9 with TRBJ2-5; 10 bases map to TRBD2. This CDR3 is built from 15 residues. V shed 7 bases, J shed 4 bases, and the junction held 10 bases outside the gene matches. Germline V gene lookup returns CDR1 SGDLS and CDR2 YYNGEE. CDR3: CASRRSGGAGETQYF. In DNA, the CDR3 is TGTGCCAGCCGTAGGAGCGGGGGGGCCGGAGAGACCCAGTACTTC.

This chain links TRBV13 with TRBJ2-3; D gene ambiguous. Per the germline V gene, CDR1 is PRHDT and CDR2 is FYEKMQ (reference sequence). V was pared by 4 bases and J by 0 bases, with 11 bases between. The CDR3 is 15 amino acids. For the CDR3, the DNA is TGTGCCAGCAGCTCCAACCTAGTTAGCACAGATACGCAGTATTTT. This gives the protein CASSSNLVSTDTQYF. The whole variable domain, remainder taken from reference TRBV13 and TRBJ2-3, is AAGVIQSPRHLIKEKRETATLKCYPIPRHDTVYWYQQGPGQDPQFLISFYEKMQSDKGSIPDRFSAQQFSDYHSELNMSSLELGDSALYFCASSSNLVSTDTQYFGPGTRLTVL.

This chain uses TRBV19 with TRBJ2-2; no firm D call. V was trimmed by 3 bases and J by 7 bases, leaving 12 bases between them. CDR3 length: 14 residues. The germline V gene has CDR1 LNHDA and CDR2 SQIVND (reference sequence). CDR3 nucleotide sequence: TGTGCCAGTAGTATGGACCCTTCGGTCGGGGAGCTGTTTTTT. It codes for CASSMDPSVGELFF.

The genes are TRBV14 and TRBJ1-6; no reliable D call. Germline V gene sequence: CDR1 SGHDN, CDR2 FVKESK. The CDR3 consists of 18 residues. Trimming cost V 0 bases and J 6 bases, with 18 bases left between them. The CDR3 DNA reads TGTGCCAGCAGCCAAGATCCGTCGGGAGGCTGGGGTAATTCACCCCTCCACTTT. Encoded protein: CASSQDPSGGWGNSPLHF.

This clone has a handful of counts. This chain connects TRBV30 to TRBJ1-5; D may be TRBD1 (6 bases). Germline CDR1 GTSNPN, CDR2 SVGIG (reference sequence). The CDR3 spans 13 residues. The ends were cut back, 3 bases at V and 4 bases at J, with 10 bases in the middle. This CDR3 is CAWSTGSNQPQHF. CDR3 DNA: TGTGCCTGGAGCACAGGGTCGAATCAGCCCCAGCATTTT.

By sample share, this clone is medium-sized. This rearrangement joins TRBV27 to TRBJ1-2, with D possibly TRBD1 on 5 matching bases. Germline-derived CDR1 and CDR2 are MNHEY and SMNVEV (reference sequence). CDR3 length: 15 amino acids. The V and J ends lost 6 bases and 4 bases respectively, with 18 bases between them. The CDR3 sequence: CASRPLWGMGYGYTF. Written as DNA, the CDR3 is TGTGCCAGCAGACCGCTATGGGGGATGGGCTATGGCTACACCTTC.

The V call is TRBV27, the J call TRBJ2-1, with 8 bases identical to TRBD1. This CDR3 has 14 amino acids. Trimming took 6 bases from V and 6 from J; bases not matched to a gene: 7. Germline V gives CDR1 MNHEY, CDR2 SMNVEV (reference sequence). CDR3 protein: CASRTDRVVNEQFF. As DNA, the CDR3 is TGTGCCAGCAGAACGGACAGGGTGGTCAATGAGCAGTTCTTC.

The chain carries TRBV27 and TRBJ2-6; 9 positions agree with TRBD1. V lost 3 bases to trimming and J lost 4 bases; unmatched junction nucleotides: 4. CDR1 is MNHEY and CDR2 is SMNVEV in the germline V gene (reference sequence). This CDR3 is 16 amino acids long. Here the CDR3 reads CASSLSQGAGANVLTF. The CDR3 bases are TGTGCCAGCAGTTTGTCACAGGGGGCCGGGGCCAACGTCCTGACTTTC.

This clone was seen more than once but under ten times. The chain's CDR3 is CASSLTAGNTIYF. The CDR3 nucleotides read TGTGCCAGCAGCTTGACAGCTGGAAACACCATATATTTT. This sequence joins TRBV5-5 and TRBJ1-3; D not resolved. The germline V and J ends were trimmed by 1 base and 2 bases, with 4 bases remaining between them. This CDR3 has 13 amino acids. Germline CDR1 SGHKS, CDR2 YYEKEE (reference sequence). Variable domain in full (rest from reference TRBV5-5 and TRBJ1-3): DAGVTQSPTHLIKTRGQQVTLRCSPISGHKSVSWYQQVLGQGPQFIFQYYEKEERGRGNFPDRFSARQFPNYSSELNVNALLLGDSALYLCASSLTAGNTIYFGEGSWLTVV.

The V call is TRBV19, the J call TRBJ1-1, with D tentatively TRBD1 (5 bases). CDR1 and CDR2 (germline): LNHDA, SQIVND (reference sequence). This CDR3 comprises 17 residues. V dropped 2 bases and J dropped 10 bases, with 26 bases sitting between them. CDR3 in amino acids: CASSISTGRAVGVGAFF. In DNA form, the CDR3 reads TGTGCCAGTAGTATATCCACGGGCAGGGCCGTGGGGGTTGGAGCTTTCTTT.

The CDR3 sequence: CASSDGPVAGEQYF. As DNA, the CDR3 is TGTGCCAGCAGTGACGGACCCGTCGCGGGGGAGCAGTACTTC. The chain employs TRBV2 and TRBJ2-7; D is possibly TRBD2 (6 bases). Germline V gives CDR1 SNHLY, CDR2 FYNNEI. Deletions cut 3 bases from V and 7 bases from J, with 16 bases between. This CDR3 has 14 amino acids.

The chain combines TRBV7-9 with TRBJ2-1; D is undetermined. Germline V gene sequence: CDR1 SEHNR, CDR2 FQNEAQ (reference sequence). The length of the CDR3 is 15 residues. Trimming stripped 0 bases from V and 3 bases from J, with 9 bases between. CDR3: CASSLAGLNYNEQFF. CDR3 DNA: TGTGCCAGCAGCTTAGCCGGTCTGAACTACAATGAGCAGTTCTTC.

The V and J genes are TRBV11-3 and TRBJ2-1; tentatively, D is TRBD1 or TRBD2 (5 bases each). The V end lost 3 bases, the J end lost 8 bases, and 17 bases lay between the germline ends. This CDR3 is 15 amino acids long. Germline V gene lookup returns CDR1 SGHNT and CDR2 YENEEA. In DNA, the CDR3 is TGTGCCAGCAGCTTTGGGGACGCGCCAGGACATGAGCAGTTCTTC. This codes for CASSFGDAPGHEQFF.

The count of this clone is one. This rearrangement joins TRBV7-2 to TRBJ1-4, with D perhaps matching TRBD1 (6 bases). In germline, CDR1 is SGHTA, CDR2 FQGNSA. V lost 5 bases to trimming and J lost 8 bases, with 12 bases between them. This CDR3 has 13 amino acids. CDR3 in amino acids: CASSNGGAEKLFF. The CDR3 bases are TGTGCCAGCAGCAACGGGGGGGCCGAAAAACTGTTTTTT.

This sequence joins TRBV6-5 and TRBJ1-2, with TRBD1 identical over 7 bases. The CDR3 spans 15 residues. Trimming took 5 bases from V and 4 from J; bases not matched to a gene: 10. Germline CDR1 MNHEY, CDR2 SVGAGI. As DNA, the CDR3 is TGTGCCAGCAGTACCGGGACAGATACCTTCTATGGCTACACCTTC. It codes for CASSTGTDTFYGYTF.